This T cell receptor (beta chain) was recovered during a study of T and B cells in COVID-19 patients. Germline V gene lookup returns CDR1 SGHAT and CDR2 FQNNGV. V shed 0 bases and J shed 5 bases, with 5 bases lying between them. The CDR3 loop spans 13 amino acids. BIOMED2 TRB-A/B primer pools were used in multiplex TRB PCR. From the multiplex PCR reads, TCRdb called clonotypes with MiXCR, one entry per CDR3 protein. The sample includes under 6,000 distinct CDR3 sequences, roughly a quarter of them seen just once. TRB was amplified from approximately 250-500 ng of blood genomic DNA. This sequence joins TRBV11-2 and TRBJ1-5; D unresolved. Sequencing used blood. The receptor comes from a human donor with active COVID-19. CDR3 bases: TGTGCCAGCAGCTTAGAGCGGCATCAGCCCCAGCATTTT. Its translation is CASSLERHQPQHF.